The 30 T cell receptor beta chains listed next were all sequenced from one sample in a study of shared clonotypes between healthy human individuals. Some clones are missing from TCRdb's copy, which holds only in-frame ones; the method was immunoSEQ multiplex PCR. The repertoire holds 2 million to 3 million clones, with roughly 93% as singletons. Material for sequencing was naive CD4+ T cells from PBMCs. Described subset: CD45RA+ positively selected. These TCRs come from a young man in good health. Some clones in this sample may be carry-over from other donors' samples.

This chain uses TRBV9 with TRBJ2-2, with TRBD2 identical over 14 bases. This CDR3 is built from 16 residues. The germline CDR1 and CDR2 sequences are SGDLS and YYNGEE. V dropped 3 bases and J dropped 4; count of bases not matched to a gene: 2. CDR3 sequence: CASSGGLAGATGELFF. CDR3 nucleotide sequence: TGTGCCAGCAGCGGGGGACTAGCGGGAGCCACCGGGGAGCTGTTTTTT.

A single count supports this clone. The chain links TRBV7-9 to TRBJ1-6; D is unresolved. Germline CDR1 is SEHNR and CDR2 is FQNEAQ (reference sequence). Trimming pared 7 bases from V and 5 bases from J, leaving 12 bases between. The CDR3 covers 14 residues. The CDR3 reads CASTPLIDNSPLHF. CDR3 bases: TGTGCCAGCACCCCACTGATAGATAATTCACCCCTCCACTTT.

V and J are TRBV2 and TRBJ2-7; no clear D gene. This CDR3 region has 13 residues. Looked up from germline, CDR1 is SNHLY and CDR2 is FYNNEI. Trimming shortened V by 4 bases and J by 4 bases, and 11 bases separated the two germline ends. CDR3 sequence reads: CASSADSEYEQYF. CDR3 nucleotide sequence: TGTGCCAGCAGTGCTGACTCGGAGTACGAGCAGTACTTC.

The table lists this clone with a few counts. The rearrangement links TRBV7-3 to TRBJ2-2, with D perhaps given as TRBD1 or TRBD2 (5 bases each). The ends were cut back, 8 bases at V and 6 bases at J, with 13 bases in the middle. CDR3 size: 13 residues. Per germline, CDR1 SGHTA and CDR2 FQGTGA. CDR3 nucleotide sequence: TGTGCCAGCGGCCCCTGGGGGTCCGGGGAGCTGTTTTTT. Translation gives CASGPWGSGELFF. The full variable domain, completed using reference TRBV7-3 and TRBJ2-2, is GAGVSQTPSNKVTEKGKYVELRCDPISGHTALYWYRQSLGQGPEFLIYFQGTGAADDSGLPNDRFFAVRPEGSVSTLKIQRTERGDSAVYLCASGPWGSGELFFGEGSRLTVL.

The CDR3 loop is CASSQEVQQGAYEQYF. The CDR3 bases are TGCGCCAGCAGCCAAGAAGTGCAACAGGGGGCTTACGAGCAGTACTTC. The rearrangement joins TRBV4-3 to TRBJ2-7; 9 bases map to TRBD1. Germline V gives CDR1 LGHNA, CDR2 YSLEER. This CDR3 is built from 16 residues. V gave up 0 bases and J gave up 4 bases; unmatched junction bases: 7.

The chain links TRBV4-1 to TRBJ1-4; a possible D gene is TRBD1 (6 bases). Trimming cost V 6 bases and J 6 bases, with 20 bases left between them. This CDR3 has 16 residues. Germline CDR1 MGHRA, CDR2 YSYEKL. For the CDR3, the DNA is TGCGCCAGCAGTAGGGGGGATGCTATCAGATATGAAAAACTGTTTTTT. It encodes CASSRGDAIRYEKLFF.

The genes are TRBV6-4 and TRBJ1-6; D unresolved. The CDR3 has 14 residues. V was clipped by 4 bases and J by 10 bases, with 14 bases between them. CDR1 is MRHNA, CDR2 SNTAGT, per germline. The CDR3 reads CASSVTALGSPLHF. CDR3 in DNA: TGTGCCAGCAGTGTCACAGCCCTAGGGTCACCCCTCCACTTT.

V gene TRBV20-1 combines with J gene TRBJ2-7; D uncertain. The CDR3 runs 11 residues. Per the germline V gene, CDR1 is DFQATT and CDR2 is SNEGSKA (reference sequence). Trimming stripped 2 bases from V and 4 bases from J, with 6 bases between. CDR3 protein: CSARTIYEQYF. The CDR3 bases are TGCAGTGCTAGAACCATATACGAGCAGTACTTC.

The V and J genes are TRBV7-9 and TRBJ2-5; 8 bases line up with TRBD1. V was clipped by 3 bases and J by 5 bases; unmatched bases: 2. Germline assignment: CDR1 SEHNR and CDR2 FQNEAQ (reference sequence). This CDR3 has 13 amino acids. CDR3 sequence reads: CASSLTGAETQYF. The CDR3 DNA sequence: TGTGCCAGCAGCTTGACAGGGGCCGAGACCCAGTACTTC.

This rearrangement joins TRBV10-3 to TRBJ2-5; 9 bases match TRBD1. The CDR3 is 15 amino acids. CDR1 and CDR2 (germline): ENHRY, SYGVKD. V shed 5 bases, J shed 4 bases, and the junction held 8 bases outside the gene matches. In DNA, the CDR3 is TGTGCCATCAGTCAATGGGGACAGGGTGGAGAGACCCAGTACTTC. This translates into CAISQWGQGGETQYF.

Notes on this clone: The junction shows a germline mismatch at one end, possibly a read error. This chain uses TRBV2 with TRBJ2-1; D possibly matches TRBD1 or TRBD2 (7 bases each). The CDR3 is made up of 15 amino acids. Germline CDR1 SNHLY, CDR2 FYNNEI. The CDR3 region is CASSEGEGASKPQLF. The DNA for the CDR3 is TGTGCCAGCAGTGAAGGGGAGGGGGCGAGTAAACCCCAACTCTTC.

V is TRBV7-2 and J is TRBJ2-7, with a possible D match to TRBD2 (6 bases). Trimming stripped 3 bases from V and 3 bases from J, with 15 bases between. CDR3 length: 15 amino acids. CDR1 is SGHTA and CDR2 is FQGNSA in the germline V gene. CDR3 bases: TGTGCCAGCAGCTTGCGGGACTCGGTCTACTACGAGCAGTACTTC. Translated, it gives CASSLRDSVYYEQYF.

This clone was found once. V is TRBV5-1 and J is TRBJ2-1; 10 nucleotides line up with TRBD2. J was trimmed by 8 bases and V by 0 bases; bases with no gene match: 8. From germline, CDR1 is SGHRS and CDR2 YFSETQ. CDR3 length: 16 residues. The CDR3 region has the DNA TGCGCCAGCAGCTTGGTGGTAGCGGGAGGCGGGTATGAGCAGTTCTTC. This encodes CASSLVVAGGGYEQFF.

The CDR3 is CASSFSGTSYNEQFF. CDR3 nucleotides: TGTGCCAGCAGCTTTAGCGGGACGTCCTACAATGAGCAGTTCTTC. The chain carries TRBV7-3 and TRBJ2-1; 8 bases align to TRBD2. Germline V gene sequence: CDR1 SGHTA, CDR2 FQGTGA. Losses at the gene ends were 3 bases for V and 1 base for J; bases not matched to a gene: 2. The CDR3 loop spans 15 amino acids.

The chain couples TRBV27 to TRBJ2-3; TRBD2 matches 12 bases. The germline V gene has CDR1 MNHEY and CDR2 SMNVEV (reference sequence). The trim removed 10 bases at V and 0 bases at J, leaving 5 bases unmatched. CDR3 size: 15 residues. In nucleotides, the CDR3 is TGTGCCACCCGACTAGCGGGAGCGAGCACAGATACGCAGTATTTT. This sequence encodes CATRLAGASTDTQYF.

The gene calls are TRBV5-6 and TRBJ2-3; 8 bases line up with TRBD1. The J segment lost 1 base and the V segment lost 1 base, leaving 5 bases of the junction unmatched. Germline V gene lookup returns CDR1 SGHDT and CDR2 YYEEEE. CDR3 length: 16 amino acids. CDR3 in DNA: TGTGCCAGCAGCTTGCGGACAGGGCTGGGCACAGATACGCAGTATTTT. Protein product: CASSLRTGLGTDTQYF.

The rearrangement joins TRBV4-1 to TRBJ2-1; D may be TRBD1 (6 bases). CDR1 and CDR2 (germline): MGHRA, YSYEKL. V lost 5 bases, J lost 4 bases, and 18 bases lay in between. The CDR3 runs to 16 residues. The CDR3 DNA reads TGCGCCAGCAGCGCCCTGGGGGCGGCTAAATACAATGAGCAGTTCTTC. Its protein is CASSALGAAKYNEQFF.

The V and J genes are TRBV5-6 and TRBJ2-1, with D perhaps matching TRBD1 (5 bases). This CDR3 is 16 amino acids long. V was trimmed by 0 bases and J by 1 base, leaving 11 bases between them. Germline V gene lookup returns CDR1 SGHDT and CDR2 YYEEEE. In DNA, the CDR3 is TGTGCCAGCAGCTTGGTGGCAGGGATGTCCTACAATGAGCAGTTCTTC. This translates into CASSLVAGMSYNEQFF.

The chain links TRBV30 to TRBJ1-5; no clear D gene. The CDR3 is 15 amino acids. Between the trimmed V and J ends, which lost 1 base and 6 bases, there was a span of 16 bases. The germline CDR1 and CDR2 sequences are GTSNPN and SVGIG (reference sequence). DNA for the CDR3: TGTGCCTGGAGTGCCGGGCATAAGGGTTCTCAGCCCCAGCATTTT. Translation: CAWSAGHKGSQPQHF.

This clone was observed once. The V call is TRBV5-1, the J call TRBJ2-3; D is uncertain. This CDR3 has 13 residues. Per the germline V gene, CDR1 is SGHRS and CDR2 is YFSETQ. Between the trimmed V and J ends, which lost 3 bases and 4 bases, there was a span of 9 bases. CDR3 coding DNA: TGCGCCAGCAGCTATAGATCCGCAGATACGCAGTATTTT. It is translated as CASSYRSADTQYF.

This chain connects TRBV4-1 to TRBJ2-3, with D hard to call. This CDR3 comprises 13 residues. Per the germline V gene, CDR1 is MGHRA and CDR2 is YSYEKL. V lost 4 bases and J 2 bases, leaving 7 bases between the germline ends. The CDR3 here is CASSRIHTDTQYF. The CDR3 DNA sequence: TGCGCCAGCAGCCGCATACACACAGATACGCAGTATTTT.

This sequence joins TRBV28 and TRBJ1-5; a weak D match, TRBD1 (6 bases). The V gene's germline CDR1 is MDHEN and CDR2 SYDVKM. This CDR3 has 14 amino acids. Trimming cost V 4 bases and J 7 bases, with 14 bases left between them. The CDR3 DNA reads as TGTGCCAGCAGTTACTCCAGGGGAACCCAGCCCCAGCATTTT. Protein sequence: CASSYSRGTQPQHF.

This sequence joins TRBV19 and TRBJ1-2; 8 nucleotides align to TRBD1. The germline V gene has CDR1 LNHDA and CDR2 SQIVND (reference sequence). V lost 4 bases to trimming and J lost 2 bases; unmatched junction nucleotides: 3. This CDR3 region has 14 residues. The CDR3 region is CASSRTGLNYGYTF. Written as DNA, the CDR3 is TGTGCCAGTAGTAGGACAGGGTTGAACTATGGCTACACCTTC.

The CDR3 DNA reads as TGCGCCAGCATCGGCCGGGACAGGGGCTACAATGAGCAGTTCTTC. It is translated as CASIGRDRGYNEQFF. The chain combines TRBV5-1 with TRBJ2-1, with 10 bases fitting TRBD1. Germline assignment: CDR1 SGHRS and CDR2 YFSETQ. V trimming: 6 bases; J trimming: 3 bases; junction bases outside the gene matches: 6. The CDR3 totals 15 residues.

The V and J genes are TRBV25-1 and TRBJ1-1; TRBD1 matches at 7 bases. The CDR3 consists of 16 residues. Per the germline V gene, CDR1 is MGHDK and CDR2 is SYGVNS. V lost 2 bases to trimming and J lost 1 base; unmatched junction nucleotides: 7. In DNA form, the CDR3 reads TGTGCCAGCAGTGAACAGACAGGGAGGCAGAACACTGAAGCTTTCTTT. Translated: CASSEQTGRQNTEAFF. The whole variable domain, filled in from reference TRBV25-1 and TRBJ1-1, reads EADIYQTPRYLVIGTGKKITLECSQTMGHDKMYWYQQDPGMELHLIHYSYGVNSTEKGDLSSESTVSRIRTEHFPLTLESARPSHTSQYLCASSEQTGRQNTEAFFGQGTRLTVV.

The genes are TRBV9 and TRBJ2-1; D is unclear. The length of the CDR3 is 14 residues. CDR1 SGDLS and CDR2 YYNGEE come from the germline V gene. V was shortened by 0 bases and J by 4 bases, with 8 bases between the two germline ends. CDR3 sequence: CASSVEELYNEQFF. The CDR3 DNA follows: TGTGCCAGCAGCGTAGAGGAACTTTACAATGAGCAGTTCTTC.

Regarding this clone: The junction and the germline gene differ at one end; a read error may be behind it. The chain carries TRBV9 and TRBJ2-2; TRBD2 might be the D (5 bases). Germline CDR1 and CDR2: SGDLS and YYNGEE. CDR3 length equals 16 residues. The CDR3 reads CASSVGAAYVPGVLFF. CDR3 nucleotide sequence: TGTGCCAGCAGCGTAGGGGCAGCCTACGTCCCCGGGGTGCTGTTTTTT. Based on the CDR3 plus reference TRBV9 and TRBJ2-2, the full variable domain is DSGVTQTPKHLITATGQRVTLRCSPRSGDLSVYWYQQSLDQGLQFLIQYYNGEERAKGNILERFSAQQFPDLHSELNLSSLELGDSALYFCASSVGAAYVPGVLFFGEGSRLTVL.

This chain uses TRBV7-2 with TRBJ1-1; no firm D call. The V end lost 2 bases, the J end lost 9 bases, and 16 bases lay between the germline ends. Looked up from germline, CDR1 is SGHTA and CDR2 is FQGNSA. The CDR3 runs 14 residues. Here the CDR3 reads CASSLTLSLRKAFF. The CDR3 nucleotides are TGTGCCAGCAGCTTAACACTCAGTCTCCGCAAAGCTTTCTTT.

The chain joins TRBV15 to TRBJ1-5; no reliable D call. Germline V gene lookup returns CDR1 LNHNV and CDR2 YYDKDF (reference sequence). There are 13 residues in the CDR3. V dropped 3 bases and J dropped 7 bases, with 10 bases sitting between them. The CDR3 DNA follows: TGTGCCACCAGCAGGGAGGCTAGACAGCCCCAGCATTTT. Translating it yields CATSREARQPQHF. Complete variable domain (other parts from reference TRBV15 and TRBJ1-5): DAMVIQNPRYQVTQFGKPVTLSCSQTLNHNVMYWYQQKSSQAPKLLFHYYDKDFNNEADTPDNFQSRRPNTSFCFLDIRSPGLGDTAMYLCATSREARQPQHFGDGTRLSIL.

This clone was seen just once. Other DNA sequences in this specimen translate into the identical CDR3. DNA of the CDR3: TGTGCCAGCAGCCTGAGGAGAACGCAAGAGACCCAGTACTTC. Encoded protein: CASSLRRTQETQYF. The chain has TRBV7-2 and TRBJ2-5; no definite D call. V was clipped by 5 bases and J by 2 bases, with 12 bases between them. CDR1 and CDR2 from the germline V gene are SGHTA and FQGNSA. The CDR3 spans 14 residues.